A single T cell receptor beta chain is shown here with its context. Clones were sequenced by immunoSEQ multiplex PCR, and TCRdb holds only the in-frame ones, with some missing. In the table there are some 150,000 clones, 80% to 90% of which are singletons. This sample is part of a study of blood T cell repertoires in COVID-19. This CDR3 has 12 residues. The V gene lost 3 bases and the J gene lost 6 bases, with 5 bases spanning the gap. Germline assignment: CDR1 MGHRA and CDR2 YSYEKL. The sequenced material came from peripheral blood. This TCR was sampled from a woman aged 35 to 49 with acute or convalescent COVID-19. This rearrangement joins TRBV4-1 to TRBJ1-4; no clear D gene. The CDR3 spells CASSHLDEKLFF. For the CDR3, the DNA is TGCGCCAGCAGCCACCTTGATGAAAAACTGTTTTTT.